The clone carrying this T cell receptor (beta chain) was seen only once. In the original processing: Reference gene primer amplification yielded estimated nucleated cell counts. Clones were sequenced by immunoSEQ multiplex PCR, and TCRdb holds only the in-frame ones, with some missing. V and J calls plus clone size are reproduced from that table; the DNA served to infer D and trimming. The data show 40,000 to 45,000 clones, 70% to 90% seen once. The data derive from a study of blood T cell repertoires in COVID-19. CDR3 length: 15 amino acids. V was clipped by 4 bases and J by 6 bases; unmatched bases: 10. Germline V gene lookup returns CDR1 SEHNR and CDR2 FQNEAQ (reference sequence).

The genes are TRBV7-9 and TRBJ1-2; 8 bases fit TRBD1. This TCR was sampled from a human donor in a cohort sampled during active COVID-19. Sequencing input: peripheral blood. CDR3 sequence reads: CASSSNRQGRDGYTF. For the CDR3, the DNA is TGTGCCAGCAGCTCGAACCGACAGGGGAGGGATGGCTACACCTTC.